This T cell receptor beta chain originates from a study of blood T cell repertoires in COVID-19. From germline, CDR1 is SGHAT and CDR2 FQNNGV. V lost 5 bases, J lost 0 bases, and 15 bases lay in between. CDR3 length: 16 amino acids. Original processing notes: From reference gene primer amplification, estimates of nucleated cell counts were derived. Some clones are missing from TCRdb's copy, which holds only in-frame ones; the method was immunoSEQ multiplex PCR. The DNA gave D and trimming, while V, J and clone size come from that table. In the table there are around 450,000 clones, about nine tenths of which are singletons. Cohorts were determined from participant-reported clinical history. Symptom resolution, clearance, or two negative PCRs marked donors in Cohort 3 as recovered.

The receptor comes from a woman younger than 30 who had recovered from COVID-19. V is TRBV11-2 and J is TRBJ2-3; a possible D gene is TRBD1 (5 bases). The specimen was PBMCs or T cells enriched from blood (not recorded which). CDR3 bases: TGTGCCAGCAGCCGAAGGGGCAGCCCTAGCACAGATACGCAGTATTTT. Translation gives CASSRRGSPSTDTQYF.